This T cell receptor (beta chain) was recovered during a study of CD8 T cells in Susac syndrome. RNA in amounts of roughly 0.45 to 1 ug was reverse transcribed with random hexamers. A multiplex approach, immunoSEQ multiplex PCR, amplified TCR beta CDR3 across 54 Vbeta and 13 Jbeta. MiXCR, applied by TCRdb to the immunoSEQ multiplex PCR reads, yields one record per CDR3 protein. Of around 190,000 distinct CDR3 sequences listed, about 94% are singletons. Germline CDR1 SGHRS, CDR2 YFSETQ. The ends were cut back, 2 bases at V and 2 bases at J, with 7 bases in the middle. CDR3 length: 13 amino acids. The source is a human donor in good health. J is TRBJ2-5 and V is TRBV5-1; D is unclear. Sequencing was carried out using CD4+ T cells from PBMCs. This CDR3 reads CASSFSRQETQYF. CDR3 coding DNA: TGCGCCAGCAGCTTCAGCAGACAAGAGACCCAGTACTTC.